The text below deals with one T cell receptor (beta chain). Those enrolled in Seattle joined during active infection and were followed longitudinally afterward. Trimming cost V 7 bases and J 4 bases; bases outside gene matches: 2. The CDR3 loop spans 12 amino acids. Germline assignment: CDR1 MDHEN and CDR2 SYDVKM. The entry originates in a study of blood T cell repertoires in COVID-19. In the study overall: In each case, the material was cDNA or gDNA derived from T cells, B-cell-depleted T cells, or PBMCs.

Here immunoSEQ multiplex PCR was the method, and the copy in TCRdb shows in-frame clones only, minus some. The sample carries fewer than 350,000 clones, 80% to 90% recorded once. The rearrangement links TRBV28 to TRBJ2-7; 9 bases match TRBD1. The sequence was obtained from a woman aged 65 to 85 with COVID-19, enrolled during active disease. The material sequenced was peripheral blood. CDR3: CASTDRGYEQYF. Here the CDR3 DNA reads TGTGCCAGCACGGACAGGGGTTACGAGCAGTACTTC.